This T cell receptor beta chain was documented in a study of identical twins. With respect to this clonotype: Its matching antigen is unknown.

TCRdb re-called the 5' RACE reads through MiXCR, storing one row per CDR3 protein. The profile shows hundreds of thousands of distinct CDR3 sequences, less than 9% of them singletons. The J segment lost 3 bases and the V segment lost 5 bases, leaving 7 bases of the junction unmatched. The CDR3 is 14 amino acids. Germline V CDR1 and CDR2: SQVTM, ANQGSEA. The study's findings and limits: While abundant cord blood beta clonotypes carried fewer insertions, memory repertoires showed no such pattern.

The sample was also linked to a second study, of yellow fever vaccine responses in identical twins.

V and J are TRBV29-1 and TRBJ1-2; 9 bases are a match to TRBD1. This TCR came from a woman between 18 and 29 years old in good health. Sequenced: PBMCs. In DNA form, the CDR3 reads TGCAGCGTTACCGACAGGGGGGAAGACTATGGCTACACCTTC. This translates into CSVTDRGEDYGYTF.